A selection of T cell receptor beta chains follows, all from one sample in a study of T-cell reconstitution after alpha-beta-depleted transplantation in children. Each CDR3 protein gets one entry after TCRdb re-called the PCR reads with MiXCR. The sample has some 300,000 distinct CDR3 sequences, around 7.1% seen once. The sample was peripheral blood, taken 360 days after TCRalphabeta/CD19-depleted stem cell transplant. Every receptor here comes from a female patient younger than 10 who had a stem cell transplant for Fanconi anemia, so the T cells may come from the graft donor. The CDR3 runs from the conserved cysteine through the conserved F or W. The D gene is left open where the match is weak. Clone size is stated in some rows and not others, as once, few, many or a class when expanded.

d_gene	v_gene	abundance	j_gene	CDR3nt	CDR3aa
NA	TRBV6-5	few	TRBJ1-6	TGTGCCAGCAGTTACTCGAGTTCCTTACGGGGGATCAATTCACCCCTCCACTTT	CASSYSSSLRGINSPLHF
NA	TRBV27	many	TRBJ1-1	TGTGCCAGCAGTCAGGGGTGGAACACTGAAGCTTTCTTT	CASSQGWNTEAFF
NA	TRBV29-1	many	TRBJ1-1	TGCAGCGTTGATTGGGGTGGGGACACTGAAGCTTTCTTT	CSVDWGGDTEAFF
TRBD2	TRBV3-1	many	TRBJ2-5	TGTGCCAGCAGCCAAAGTCCGGGACTAGCGGGGCTTCAAGAGACCCAGTACTTC	CASSQSPGLAGLQETQYF
TRBD1	TRBV28	few	TRBJ2-3	TGTGCCAGCAGTTTAGGACAGGGGAGCCGCGACAGCACAGATACGCAGTATTTT	CASSLGQGSRDSTDTQYF
NA	TRBV7-9	NA	TRBJ1-2	TGTGCCAGCAGCTTATGGGAGTCCCAAGGGTATGGCTACACCTTC	CASSLWESQGYGYTF
NA	TRBV15	many	TRBJ2-7	TGTGCCACCAGCAGGGACGGCAACAGCGCTTCAACCTACGAGCAGTACTTC	CATSRDGNSASTYEQYF
TRBD1	TRBV28	few	TRBJ1-2	TGTGCCAGCAGTGGACAGGGTCCTCCCAAGAACCCCTTTAACTATGGCTACACCTTC	CASSGQGPPKNPFNYGYTF
NA	TRBV28	many	TRBJ1-1	TGTGCCAGCAGTTTCCGGCGGTTGAGCACTGAAGCTTTCTTT	CASSFRRLSTEAFF
NA	TRBV9	many	TRBJ2-1	TGTGCCAGCAGCGTAGCCCCCCCTACGGATGAGCAGTTCTTC	CASSVAPPTDEQFF
NA	TRBV6-1	many	TRBJ1-2	TGTGCCAGCAGCGAAAGAGGGGGGGGTGCGGGCTACACCTTC	CASSERGGGAGYTF
NA	TRBV15	few	TRBJ2-1	TGTGCCACCAGCGCCGATACGGGGGACTCCTACAATGAGCAGTTCTTC	CATSADTGDSYNEQFF
NA	TRBV7-2	few	TRBJ2-5	TGTGCCAGCAGCTTCCTGGAGGGCGAAGAGACCCAGTACTTC	CASSFLEGEETQYF
TRBD2	TRBV27	NA	TRBJ2-6	TGTGCCAGCAGTTTACTAGCGGGCTCTGGGGCCAACGTCCTGACTTTC	CASSLLAGSGANVLTF
NA	TRBV20-1	NA	TRBJ2-7	TGCAGTGCTAGAGCCCCGGGGGCCGGGGCCTACGAGCAGTACTTC	CSARAPGAGAYEQYF
NA	TRBV7-9	many	TRBJ1-1	TGTGCCAGCAGCCCTAATAGTTGGACATTCATGAACACTGAAGCTTTCTTT	CASSPNSWTFMNTEAFF
TRBD1	TRBV5-5	NA	TRBJ1-5	TGTGCCAGCAGCTTGATGGGACAGGGGGAAGAAGGGGGTCAGCCCCAGCATTTT	CASSLMGQGEEGGQPQHF
NA	TRBV9	many	TRBJ2-1	TGTGCCAGCAGCGTAGCCGGACAACCCTACAATGAGCAGTTCTTC	CASSVAGQPYNEQFF
NA	TRBV9	NA	TRBJ2-2	TGTGCCAGCAGCCAGGGAGGGGGGCCCGGGGAGCTGTTTTTT	CASSQGGGPGELFF
NA	TRBV20-1	many	TRBJ2-1	TGCAGTGCTAGGATCGGGGGCCTCAATGAGCAGTTCTTC	CSARIGGLNEQFF
NA	TRBV29-1	many	TRBJ2-7	TGCAGCGGCCGGGACGCAGCTACCTACGAGCAGTACTTC	CSGRDAATYEQYF
NA	TRBV7-3	many	TRBJ2-1	TGTGCCAGCAGCTTAACGGCTACCTCCTTCTCCAATGAGCAGTTCTTC	CASSLTATSFSNEQFF
TRBD2	TRBV5-1	many	TRBJ2-2	TGCGCCAGCAGCTCGGGACTAGCTTTATCGGGAATACTCGGGGAGCTGTTTTTT	CASSSGLALSGILGELFF
TRBD1	TRBV3-1	many	TRBJ2-5	TGTGCCAGCAGCCAAGCACGGGACAGGCTCCAAGAGACCCAGTACTTC	CASSQARDRLQETQYF
NA	TRBV28	many	TRBJ1-6	TGTGCCAGCAGTTTCCCCCAGGGATATAATTCACCCCTCCACTTT	CASSFPQGYNSPLHF
TRBD1	TRBV2	many	TRBJ2-2	TGTGCCAGCACCAGGGACAGTGACACCGGGGAGCTGTTTTTT	CASTRDSDTGELFF
NA	TRBV27	NA	TRBJ1-2	TGTGCCAGCAGTGTAGGCGGGGGCGCTAACTATGGCTACACCTTC	CASSVGGGANYGYTF
NA	TRBV6-1	many	TRBJ1-1	TGTGCCAGCAGTGCAAGAAGTAACACTGAAGCTTTCTTT	CASSARSNTEAFF
TRBD1	TRBV7-6	many	TRBJ1-1	TGTGCCAGCAGCTTAGGCCCCTTGGCAGGGGGGACTGAAGCTTTCTTT	CASSLGPLAGGTEAFF
TRBD1	TRBV19	NA	TRBJ2-7	TGTGCCAGTAGTATGGACAGGACAAACTCCTACGAGCAGTACTTC	CASSMDRTNSYEQYF
TRBD2	TRBV20-1	many	TRBJ2-3	TGCAGTGCCAAGACGCGGGGGAACATGGGTACGCAGTATTTT	CSAKTRGNMGTQYF
NA	TRBV12-3/TRBV12-4	many	TRBJ1-1	TGTGCCAGCAGTTTAGGCCGGGTGGGAGCTTTCTTT	CASSLGRVGAFF
NA	TRBV20-1	NA	TRBJ1-6	TGCAGTGCTAGAAGAGGGTCTATGAATTCACCCCTCCACTTT	CSARRGSMNSPLHF
NA	TRBV27	NA	TRBJ1-6	TGTGCCAGCAGTTTACCCCCTACCCCTGGTGGTTCACCCCTCCACTTT	CASSLPPTPGGSPLHF
TRBD2	TRBV2	NA	TRBJ2-7	TGTGCCAGCAATTCCGCGGGAGGGTACGAGCAGTACTTC	CASNSAGGYEQYF
NA	TRBV18	NA	TRBJ1-2	TGTGCCAGCTCAGAACAAACGGTCCTCAGGTTTTATGGCTACACCTTC	CASSEQTVLRFYGYTF
NA	TRBV9	few	TRBJ2-6	TGTGCCAGCAGCGAGGGACGGACAAACTCTGGGGCCAACGTCCTGACTTTC	CASSEGRTNSGANVLTF
TRBD1	TRBV4-2	few	TRBJ1-6	TGTGCCAGCAGCCATGCTCCGGGACAGGGAGATCCCCTCCACTTT	CASSHAPGQGDPLHF
NA	TRBV20-1	NA	TRBJ1-5	TGCAGTGCTAGCCCGGTTCTTCTGCCCCAGCATTTT	CSASPVLLPQHF
NA	TRBV9	few	TRBJ2-5	TGTGCCAGCAGCGTAGGTAACGCCATGCCGGGAGAGACCCAGTACTTC	CASSVGNAMPGETQYF
NA	TRBV5-1	NA	TRBJ2-7	TGCGCCAGCAGCCTCACGAGGGTCGAGCAGTACTTC	CASSLTRVEQYF
NA	TRBV12-3/TRBV12-4	many	TRBJ1-2	TGTGCCAGCAGTTTACGACGCGGGGATGGGTTAGGCTACACCTTC	CASSLRRGDGLGYTF